Below are 9 T cell receptor beta chains sequenced from a single sample in a study of T cell clonality in common variable immunodeficiency. The data were produced by immunoSEQ multiplex PCR, yet TCRdb's version contains in-frame clones alone and is incomplete. Altogether tens of thousands of clones were found in the sample, and no singletons occur. Specimen: peripheral blood mononuclear cells. The receptors originated from a person between 18 and 75 years old in good health.

CDR3 residues: CASSPGHGTVRYTEAFF. The DNA read from the CDR3 is TGCGCCAGCAGCCCTGGACACGGCACAGTTCGGTACACTGAA. The chain uses TRBV5-1 and TRBJ1-1, with a tentative D call TRBD1 (5 bases). The sequence runs out 3 residues before the end of the CDR3; the remainder is reconstructed from the germline J gene. Per germline, CDR1 SGHRS and CDR2 YFSETQ. The CDR3 consists of 17 residues. The ends were cut back, 4 bases at V and 3 bases at J, with 22 bases in the middle.

This clone was seen many times. The read stops 3 residues short of the end of the CDR3; the missing end is completed from the germline J gene. V gene TRBV20-1 combines with J gene TRBJ2-3; a weak D match, TRBD2 (6 bases). The ends were cut back, 7 bases at V and 6 bases at J, with 11 bases in the middle. This CDR3 has 11 residues. The germline gives CDR1 DFQATT, CDR2 SNEGSKA (reference sequence). CDR3 in amino acids: CSVPRGDTQYF. The covered CDR3 bases are TGCAGTGTCCCCCGGGGGGATACG.

This clone was counted a few times. Sequence at one end of the junction differs from germline and may be a read error. The read is 3 residues too short to cover the CDR3 end, so that end is filled in from the germline J gene. The rearrangement links TRBV7-7 to TRBJ2-2, with a weak D call TRBD1 (5 bases). This CDR3 has 17 amino acids. CDR1 is SSHAT, CDR2 FNYEAQ, per germline (reference sequence). The DNA read from the CDR3 is TGTGCTAGCAGCTCTACAGGAAGCCTAGTTGGGTCCGGGGAG. Residues: CASSSTGSLVGSGE. The complete CDR3 protein is CASSSTGSLVGSGELFF.

This clone was seen many times. The CDR3 spells CSGNTAAETQYF. The covered CDR3 bases are TGCAGCGGGAACACAGCGGCAGAGACC. This sequence joins TRBV29-1 and TRBJ2-5, with D tentatively TRBD2 (5 bases). The sequenced fragment ends 3 residues before the CDR3 boundary, so the rest is inferred from the germline J gene. Germline V gene lookup returns CDR1 SQVTM and CDR2 ANQGSEA. Trimming took 7 bases from V and 4 from J, leaving 13 bases between them. This CDR3 has 12 residues.

The table lists this clone with many counts. The DNA ends 3 residues before the CDR3 does, and the rest of the CDR3 is filled in from the germline J gene. V usage is TRBV19 and J usage is TRBJ1-4; a possible D gene is TRBD1 (6 bases). The CDR3 contains 16 residues. Trimming pared 3 bases from V and 0 bases from J, leaving 11 bases between. The germline V gene has CDR1 LNHDA and CDR2 SQIVND (reference sequence). Incomplete CDR3 DNA: TGTGCCAGTAGTATGGTCAGGGGACCAACTAATGAAAAA. Protein sequence: CASSMVRGPTNEK. The full-length CDR3 reads as CASSMVRGPTNEKLFF.

This clone occurred a few times. Sequencing ends 3 residues short of the CDR3 end; the germline J gene provides the rest. The rearrangement uses TRBV2 and TRBJ1-2, with TRBD1 matching over 9 bases. Germline lookup yields CDR1 SNHLY and CDR2 FYNNEI. The CDR3 extends over 12 amino acids. The part of the CDR3 DNA that was read is TGTGCCAGCGTGGGACAGGGAGGCGGC. It codes for CASVGQGGG. The full CDR3 protein reads CASVGQGGGYTF.

Notes on this clone: The CDR3 end falls 3 residues outside the read, so it is completed with the germline J gene. The chain recombines TRBV19 with TRBJ1-2; D perhaps matches TRBD1 (5 bases). Germline values: CDR1 LNHDA, CDR2 SQIVND (reference sequence). The CDR3 length is 19 residues. CDR3 region: CASSPRQSGSPHLNNDYTF. The sequenced CDR3 bases are TGTGCCAGTAGTCCGAGACAGTCAGGGAGCCCTCACCTAAACAATGAC.

Turning to this clone: An end of the junction differs from the germline gene, which may be a read error. The CDR3 end falls 3 residues outside the read, so it is completed with the germline J gene. The chain uses TRBV5-1 and TRBJ2-5; TRBD1 matches 11 bases. The CDR3 has 15 residues. The V gene's germline CDR1 is SGHRS and CDR2 YFSETQ. CDR3 DNA, as far as it was read: TGCGCCAGCAGGTTGGACAGGGGGCGCGGGGAGACC. Amino acids: CASRLDRGRGET. The whole CDR3 region reads CASRLDRGRGETQYF.

This clone has at least ten counts. The read falls 3 residues short of the CDR3 end, and the missing part is taken from the germline J gene. The chain couples TRBV29-1 to TRBJ2-7; 12 positions agree with TRBD2. The CDR3 has 14 amino acids. CDR1 is SQVTM, CDR2 ANQGSEA, per germline. The V gene end was trimmed by 8 bases and the J gene end by 5 bases; junction bases not matched to a gene: 10. The CDR3 spells CSIAGTSGSHEQYF. The CDR3 bases that were read are TGCAGCATCGCCGGGACTAGCGGGTCTCACGAG.